The sequence of this T cell receptor (beta chain) was determined in a study of T cell responses to AZD1222 COVID-19 vaccine. Germline CDR1 SGDLS, CDR2 YYNGEE. This CDR3 region has 13 residues. V lost 3 bases, J lost 7 bases, and 13 bases lay in between. The method was immunoSEQ multiplex PCR; TCRdb's version includes in-frame clones alone and lacks a portion of them. The sample shows more than 85,000 clones, approximately 86% of them seen only once. Study-wide findings and caveats: The study found vaccine-associated CD4 TCRs spanning spike, dominant at 160-218 and 743-854.

To note about this clone: Its antigen remains unknown.

The material sequenced was peripheral blood, taken on day 0 of MenACWY control vaccination. This clonotype was obtained from an adult in good health. V usage is TRBV9 and J usage is TRBJ1-2; D remains unclear. CDR3 coding DNA: TGTGCCAGCAGCGAAGGCCAAGCCTCTGGCTACACCTTC. Encoded protein: CASSEGQASGYTF.